The 18 T cell receptor beta chains below come from one sample, sequenced in a study of T cell responses to AZD1222 COVID-19 vaccine. Assay used: immunoSEQ multiplex PCR; TCRdb lists only in-frame clones, some missing. Of fewer than 50,000 clones listed, over 60% are singletons. This specimen was peripheral blood, taken on day 0 of AZD1222 vaccination. The receptor set was obtained from an adult in good health.

The V call is TRBV6-5, the J call TRBJ2-3; the D is unclear. The germline V gene encodes CDR1 MNHEY and CDR2 SVGAGI. The CDR3 totals 15 residues. Trimming pared 6 bases from V and 1 base from J, leaving 14 bases between. The CDR3 nucleotides read TGTGCCAGCAGCCCATACAGTGGCGGCACAGATACGCAGTATTTT. Translated, it gives CASSPYSGGTDTQYF.

The gene calls are TRBV18 and TRBJ1-4; D gene uncertain. The V gene's germline CDR1 is KGHSH and CDR2 LQKENI. The CDR3 has 14 residues. Trimming pared 0 bases from V and 8 bases from J, leaving 10 bases between. CDR3 in DNA: TGTGCCAGCTCACCACCGGGTGCGGGCGAAAAACTGTTTTTT. Its translation: CASSPPGAGEKLFF. Together with reference TRBV18 and TRBJ1-4, the CDR3 gives the full variable domain: NAGVMQNPRHLVRRRGQEARLRCSPMKGHSHVYWYRQLPEEGLKFMVYLQKENIIDESGMPKERFSAEFPKEGPSILRIQQVVRGDSAAYFCASSPPGAGEKLFFGSGTQLSVL.

This chain uses TRBV11-2 with TRBJ2-1; 11 nucleotides agree with TRBD2. The CDR3 sequence is 16 residues long. Germline V gene lookup returns CDR1 SGHAT and CDR2 FQNNGV. V dropped 5 bases and J dropped 5; count of bases not matched to a gene: 8. In nucleotides, the CDR3 is TGTGCCAGCAGCACTCGATCTAGCGGGAGGAACAATGAGCAGTTCTTC. Protein product: CASSTRSSGRNNEQFF.

The sample holds one count of this clone. The chain joins TRBV3-1 (or the pseudogene TRBV3-2) to TRBJ2-2, with D hard to call. V was pared by 4 bases and J by 6 bases, with 3 bases between. The CDR3 is 11 residues long. From germline, CDR1 is LGHDT and CDR2 YNNKEL (reference sequence). CDR3 sequence reads: CASSRAGELFF. The CDR3 DNA sequence: TGTGCCAGCAGCCGTGCCGGGGAGCTGTTTTTT.

This chain uses TRBV15 with TRBJ1-2; D unresolved. V was pared by 0 bases and J by 6 bases, with 11 bases between. The CDR3 contains 14 residues. Germline-derived CDR1 and CDR2 are LNHNV and YYDKDF (reference sequence). The CDR3 is CATSRDKGPDGYTF. The CDR3 DNA follows: TGTGCCACCAGCAGAGATAAGGGTCCAGATGGCTACACCTTC.

This chain's CDR3 is CARSSTPRLDRGPSQGRNTEAFF. CDR3 nucleotides: TGTGCCAGAAGCTCCACCCCACGGCTCGACAGGGGACCCAGCCAGGGCAGGAACACTGAAGCTTTCTTT. The rearrangement links TRBV5-3 to TRBJ1-1; 8 nucleotides agree with TRBD1. TRBV5-3 is labeled an ORF, and its function is uncertain. The CDR3 runs 23 residues. J was trimmed by 1 base and V by 3 bases; bases with no gene match: 29.

The chain uses TRBV12-3 or TRBV12-4 and TRBJ1-5; D is undetermined. This CDR3 spans 11 amino acids. The ends were cut back, 3 bases at V and 11 bases at J, with 8 bases in the middle. The CDR3 here is CASSFGISQHF. The CDR3 DNA reads TGTGCCAGCAGTTTTGGAATTTCCCAGCATTTT.

The chain recombines TRBV5-8 with TRBJ2-7; weak D call: TRBD2 (6 bases). This CDR3 region has 14 residues. Trimming cost V 6 bases and J 0 bases, with 13 bases left between them. Per germline, CDR1 SGHTS and CDR2 YDEGEE. Here the CDR3 DNA reads TGTGCCAGCACCTGGGGAGGCTCCTCCTACGAGCAGTACGTC. Amino acid sequence: CASTWGGSSYEQYV.

This clone has just a few counts. The V and J genes are TRBV2 and TRBJ2-1, with D perhaps being TRBD1 or TRBD2 (6 bases each). V lost 6 bases and J 10 bases, leaving 13 bases between the germline ends. This CDR3 has 12 amino acids. Per the germline V gene, CDR1 is SNHLY and CDR2 is FYNNEI. The CDR3 nucleotides are TGTGCCAGCAGGGATGACGGGGGCGAGCAGTTCTTC. It is translated as CASRDDGGEQFF.

Here the CDR3 DNA reads TGTGCCAGGTTTAAGTTGACAGTCGACTATGGCTACACCTTC. Protein product: CARFKLTVDYGYTF. This chain joins TRBV14 and TRBJ1-2, with a possible D match to TRBD1 (5 bases). Germline values: CDR1 SGHDN, CDR2 FVKESK. V was pared by 9 bases and J by 3 bases, with 17 bases between. This CDR3 is built from 14 residues.

This clone was counted once. The V gene is TRBV28, the J gene TRBJ2-7; D might be TRBD1 (6 bases). Per the germline V gene, CDR1 is MDHEN and CDR2 is SYDVKM. The CDR3 has 13 residues. The V end was cut by 2 bases, the J end by 3 bases, with 8 bases between. This CDR3 reads CASSLATGYEQYF. The CDR3 DNA sequence: TGTGCCAGCAGTTTAGCGACAGGCTACGAGCAGTACTTC.

The rearrangement joins TRBV4-2 to TRBJ1-6; the match to TRBD1 covers 7 bases. The CDR3 runs 14 residues. Germline CDR1 and CDR2: LGHNA and YNFKEQ. Trimming took 3 bases from V and 8 from J; bases not matched to a gene: 4. CDR3 in DNA: TGTGCCAGCAGCCAGACAGGGACCGATTCACCCCTCCACTTT. Protein sequence: CASSQTGTDSPLHF.

The CDR3 here is CASSQDPSGVDTQYF. As DNA, the CDR3 is TGCGCCAGCAGCCAAGATCCTAGCGGGGTGGATACGCAGTATTTT. The J gene is TRBJ2-3, the V gene TRBV4-1, with 9 bases lining up with TRBD2. Per the germline V gene, CDR1 is MGHRA and CDR2 is YSYEKL. There are 15 residues in the CDR3. Trimming took 0 bases from V and 6 from J; bases not matched to a gene: 4.

The rearrangement joins TRBV6-2 or TRBV6-3 to TRBJ2-7; D is unclear. With 10 bases removed from V and 7 bases from J, the gap between germline ends came to 17 bases. Germline loops: CDR1 MNHEY, CDR2 SVGEGT. CDR3 length equals 12 residues. CDR3: CATRYGVWEQYF. The CDR3 bases are TGTGCCACCAGGTACGGCGTTTGGGAGCAGTACTTC.

This chain uses TRBV6-5 with TRBJ1-5, with D perhaps matching TRBD1 (6 bases). V was trimmed by 8 bases and J by 7 bases, leaving 18 bases between them. Germline V lookup: CDR1 MNHEY, CDR2 SVGAGI. The CDR3 runs to 14 residues. Written as DNA, the CDR3 is TGTGCCAGCTTTTCTGCGCAGGGGTACCAGCCCCAGCATTTT. Translating gives CASFSAQGYQPQHF.

The genes are TRBV30 and TRBJ2-5; D is unresolved. The germline V gene encodes CDR1 GTSNPN and CDR2 SVGIG (reference sequence). V shed 0 bases and J shed 10 bases, with 9 bases lying between them. The CDR3 has 11 residues. CDR3 DNA sequence: TGTGCCTGGAGTGTACTGGGTTACCAGTACTTC. Residues: CAWSVLGYQYF.

The CDR3 loop is CASSPRADQPQHF. CDR3 in DNA: TGTGCCAGCTCACCACGTGCCGATCAGCCCCAGCATTTT. The gene calls are TRBV18 and TRBJ1-5; D uncertain. V was shortened by 1 base and J by 5 bases, with 6 bases between the two germline ends. The CDR3 is made up of 13 amino acids. Germline V gene data show CDR1 as KGHSH and CDR2 as LQKENI.

DNA for the CDR3: TGTGCCAGCAGTGAAGTAGGCAGTAAAAACACTGAAGCTTTCTTT. Amino acids: CASSEVGSKNTEAFF. The gene calls are TRBV6-1 and TRBJ1-1; D gene unclear. The germline CDR1 and CDR2 sequences are MNHNS and SASEGT. CDR3 length equals 15 residues. Trimming left V 1 base short and J 2 bases short, with 11 bases between.